This TCR beta chain was identified in a study of CD8 T cells in ankylosing spondylitis. Notes on the study in general: Some motif variants had been reported before (in reactive arthritis synovial fluid and blood). In ankylosing spondylitis blood, a motif of seven to nine highly homologous TCR beta variants appeared characteristic. In peripheral blood, disease-linked CD8+ clones occurred at relatively low frequencies. According to the report, clones linked to the disease were significantly enriched in matched synovial fluid samples taken from ankylosing spondylitis patients.

This clonotype was picked up a small number of times. Antigen: not known. Quantitative barcoded 5'-RACE was used to prepare TCR beta libraries. TCRdb called the 5' RACE reads again in MiXCR, with one record for every CDR3 protein. The sample includes around 770,000 distinct CDR3 sequences, 15% to 20% seen only once; the top ten take about a fifth. Trimming cost V 4 bases and J 2 bases, with 10 bases left between them. This CDR3 contains 13 residues. Germline loops: CDR1 SQVTM, CDR2 ANQGSEA. This clonotype was sampled from a male donor with ankylosing spondylitis. V gene TRBV29-1 combines with J gene TRBJ2-3, with D maybe TRBD2 (6 bases). Sample: blood, either unsorted or a sorted T cell fraction (not recorded which). The CDR3 DNA reads as TGCAGCGTTGGAGGAGGGACCACAGATACGCAGTATTTT. Its translation is CSVGGGTTDTQYF.